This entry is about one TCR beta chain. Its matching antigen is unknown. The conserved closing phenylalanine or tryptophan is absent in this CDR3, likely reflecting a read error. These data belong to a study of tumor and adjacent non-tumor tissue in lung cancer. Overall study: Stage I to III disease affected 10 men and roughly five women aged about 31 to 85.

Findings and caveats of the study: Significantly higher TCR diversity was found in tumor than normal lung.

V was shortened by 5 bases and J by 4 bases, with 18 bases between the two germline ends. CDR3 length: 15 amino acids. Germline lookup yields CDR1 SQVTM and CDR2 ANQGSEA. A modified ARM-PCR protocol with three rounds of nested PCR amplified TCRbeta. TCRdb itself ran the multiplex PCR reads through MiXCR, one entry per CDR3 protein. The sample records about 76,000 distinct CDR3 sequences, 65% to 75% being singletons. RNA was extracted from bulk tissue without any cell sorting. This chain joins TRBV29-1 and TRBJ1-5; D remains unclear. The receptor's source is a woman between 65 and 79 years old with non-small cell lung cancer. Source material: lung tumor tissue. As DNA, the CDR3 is TGCAGCGTTATGCGGTCATCTTATAGTAATCAGCCCCAGCATCTT. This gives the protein CSVMRSSYSNQPQHL.